The clone carrying this TCR beta chain appeared once. In the original analysis: Researchers report that nucleated cell counts were estimated from reference gene primer amplification. Clones were read by immunoSEQ multiplex PCR, and TCRdb kept only the in-frame ones, dropping some. V, J and clone size derive from that table, while D and trimming were established from the DNA sequence. The sample lists 140,000 or so clones; 88% were seen once. These data are taken from a study of blood T cell repertoires in COVID-19. Germline loops: CDR1 MNHEY, CDR2 SVGEGT. V was pared by 2 bases and J by 2 bases, with 6 bases between. CDR3 length equals 14 residues.

The TCR comes from a human donor with COVID-19, enrolled during active disease. The donor label of this sample is uncertain. The sample was peripheral blood. V usage is TRBV6-2 or TRBV6-3 and J usage is TRBJ1-4; D gene ambiguous. The CDR3 spells CASSYEGTNEKLFF. The CDR3 coding sequence is TGTGCCAGCAGTTACGAGGGTACTAATGAAAAACTGTTTTTT.